These 26 T cell receptor beta chains originate from one sample sequenced in a study of T cell responses to AZD1222 COVID-19 vaccine. Profiled with immunoSEQ multiplex PCR; TCRdb holds only in-frame clones, not every one. In the table there are around 94,000 clones, approximately 84% of which are singletons. The source material was peripheral blood, sampled on day 0 of AZD1222 vaccination. These receptors were collected from an adult in good health.

V usage is TRBV19 and J usage is TRBJ1-4; maybe TRBD1 (5 bases). Germline values: CDR1 LNHDA, CDR2 SQIVND (reference sequence). The length of the CDR3 is 15 residues. Trimming left V 5 bases short and J 8 bases short, with 18 bases between. The CDR3 nucleotides are TGTGCCAGTAGTGGACCAACCGAGGGGCGGGAAAAACTGTTTTTT. Translating it yields CASSGPTEGREKLFF.

V and J are TRBV29-1 and TRBJ1-2; D may be TRBD1 (5 bases). Per the germline V gene, CDR1 is SQVTM and CDR2 is ANQGSEA. CDR3 length: 14 residues. Trimming stripped 3 bases from V and 0 bases from J, with 11 bases between. CDR3 nucleotide sequence: TGCAGCGTTGAGGCTCGGGGGGCTAACTATGGCTACACCTTC. Translated: CSVEARGANYGYTF.

The count of this clone is one. This chain links TRBV6-2 or TRBV6-3 with TRBJ1-6; D unresolved. The CDR3 spans 15 residues. V lost 2 bases, J lost 5 bases, and 10 bases lay in between. CDR1 MNHEY and CDR2 SVGEGT come from the germline V gene. CDR3 protein: CASSYPIRNNSPLHF. As DNA, the CDR3 is TGTGCCAGCAGTTACCCCATTCGGAATAATTCACCCCTCCACTTT.

This clone was counted once. The CDR3 region is CSASFIGHYGYTF. Here the CDR3 DNA reads TGCAGTGCTAGTTTCATAGGGCACTATGGCTACACCTTC. This chain links TRBV20-1 with TRBJ1-2; D is ambiguous. Germline CDR1 and CDR2: DFQATT and SNEGSKA (reference sequence). Trimming stripped 3 bases from V and 3 bases from J, with 11 bases between. This CDR3 region has 13 residues.

V gene TRBV5-1 combines with J gene TRBJ2-2; D possibly matches TRBD1 or TRBD2 (5 bases each). V dropped 2 bases and J dropped 2 bases, with 13 bases sitting between them. The CDR3 has 16 amino acids. Germline V gene sequence: CDR1 SGHRS, CDR2 YFSETQ. CDR3 loop: CASSFNGGGNTGELFF. The DNA of the CDR3 is TGCGCCAGCAGCTTCAACGGTGGGGGAAACACCGGGGAGCTGTTTTTT. The full variable domain, with the rest looked up from reference TRBV5-1 and TRBJ2-2, is KAGVTQTPRYLIKTRGQQVTLSCSPISGHRSVSWYQQTPGQGLQFLFEYFSETQRNKGNFPGRFSGRQFSNSRSEMNVSTLELGDSALYLCASSFNGGGNTGELFFGEGSRLTVL.

The V call is TRBV4-1, the J call TRBJ1-4, with D possibly matching TRBD1 (5 bases). Germline V gives CDR1 MGHRA, CDR2 YSYEKL. V shed 4 bases and J shed 5 bases, with 14 bases lying between them. The CDR3 length is 15 residues. CDR3 protein: CASSLSGQGNEKLFF. The DNA of the CDR3 is TGCGCCAGCAGCCTCTCCGGGCAGGGAAATGAAAAACTGTTTTTT.

CDR3 loop: CASSLRGRPSGYTF. The CDR3 DNA is TGTGCCAGCAGTTTACGTGGAAGGCCCTCTGGCTACACCTTC. V is TRBV28 and J is TRBJ1-2; D ambiguous. CDR1 is MDHEN, CDR2 SYDVKM, per germline. CDR3 size: 14 residues. Trimming pared 2 bases from V and 7 bases from J, leaving 14 bases between.

This chain joins TRBV9 and TRBJ2-1; D might be TRBD2 (7 bases). The CDR3 sequence is 15 residues long. Germline CDR1 is SGDLS and CDR2 is YYNGEE. V lost 2 bases to trimming and J lost 5 bases, with 14 bases between them. The CDR3 DNA reads TGTGCCAGCAGCGTCGAGGGGGGAGGGAACAATGAGCAGTTCTTC. It is translated as CASSVEGGGNNEQFF.

This chain uses TRBV24-1 with TRBJ1-2; 8 bases map to TRBD1. CDR1 and CDR2 (germline): KGHDR, SFDVKD. The CDR3 is 13 amino acids. With V trimmed by 5 bases and J by 8 bases, 6 bases remained unmatched. The CDR3 is CATSAQGARGYTF. The CDR3, as DNA: TGTGCCACCAGTGCCCAGGGGGCGCGGGGCTACACCTTC.

This chain connects TRBV29-1 to TRBJ2-5; D perhaps matches TRBD2 (7 bases). The CDR3 runs to 14 residues. V shed 4 bases and J shed 4 bases, with 16 bases lying between them. Germline V CDR1 and CDR2: SQVTM, ANQGSEA. The CDR3 protein is CSVASGGRGETQYF. In DNA, the CDR3 is TGCAGCGTTGCTTCCGGGGGGCGGGGAGAGACCCAGTACTTC. Combining the CDR3 with reference TRBV29-1 and TRBJ2-5 gives the whole variable domain SAVISQKPSRDICQRGTSLTIQCQVDSQVTMMFWYRQQPGQSLTLIATANQGSEATYESGFVIDKFPISRPNLTFSTLTVSNMSPEDSSIYLCSVASGGRGETQYFGPGTRLLVL.

CDR3 in amino acids: CASSFVRVSTEAFF. Here the CDR3 DNA reads TGTGCCAGCAGTTTCGTCAGGGTAAGCACTGAAGCTTTCTTT. The chain couples TRBV28 to TRBJ1-1, with D maybe TRBD1 (5 bases). Trimming cost V 3 bases and J 4 bases, with 12 bases left between them. The CDR3 length is 14 residues. Per the germline V gene, CDR1 is MDHEN and CDR2 is SYDVKM.

This chain joins TRBV19 and TRBJ1-4; 8 nucleotides agree with TRBD1. J was trimmed by 9 bases and V by 7 bases; bases with no gene match: 7. CDR3 length: 13 amino acids. The germline gives CDR1 LNHDA, CDR2 SQIVND (reference sequence). The CDR3 region has the DNA TGTGCCAGTAACCTCGACAGGGGACAAAAACTGTTTTTT. It is translated as CASNLDRGQKLFF.

The chain recombines TRBV5-1 with TRBJ2-7; 10 nucleotides line up with TRBD1. The CDR3 extends over 15 amino acids. V shed 4 bases, J shed 6 bases, and the junction held 10 bases outside the gene matches. Looked up from germline, CDR1 is SGHRS and CDR2 is YFSETQ. The CDR3 bases are TGCGCCAGCAGCCCTGGGACAGGGGAATGGGGCGAGCAGTACTTC. Translating it yields CASSPGTGEWGEQYF.

The rearrangement joins TRBV9 to TRBJ2-7; 8 bases fit TRBD2. V was pared by 6 bases and J by 4 bases, with 15 bases of the junction left unmatched. The CDR3 length is 16 residues. Germline CDR1 SGDLS, CDR2 YYNGEE. CDR3: CASIPRCGGPTYEQYV. The CDR3 bases are TGTGCCAGCATACCTCGGTGCGGGGGGCCCACATACGAGCAGTACGTC.

Worth noting for this clone: One end of the junction fails to match germline, which may point to a read error. The V and J genes are TRBV6-6 and TRBJ1-2, with D tentatively TRBD1 (6 bases). CDR3 length: 15 residues. Germline CDR1 reads MNHNY; CDR2 reads SVGAGI (reference sequence). The CDR3 DNA is TGTGCCAGCAGTGACTCTAGACAGGCGGCCCATGGCTACACCTTC. It yields the protein CASSDSRQAAHGYTF.

The chain has TRBV2 and TRBJ1-2; TRBD1 aligns across 9 bases. Per the germline V gene, CDR1 is SNHLY and CDR2 is FYNNEI. Trimming cost V 6 bases and J 5 bases; bases outside gene matches: 7. The CDR3 runs 14 residues. The DNA of the CDR3 is TGTGCCAGCAGCCAGGGACAGGGCCCTTATGGCTACACCTTC. Translated, it gives CASSQGQGPYGYTF. Full variable domain (remainder filled in from reference TRBV2 and TRBJ1-2): EPEVTQTPSHQVTQMGQEVILRCVPISNHLYFYWYRQILGQKVEFLVSFYNNEISEKSEIFDDQFSVERPDGSNFTLKIRSTKLEDSAMYFCASSQGQGPYGYTFGSGTRLTVV.

V usage is TRBV28 and J usage is TRBJ2-7; possible D gene TRBD1, 6 bases. V dropped 6 bases and J dropped 2 bases, with 14 bases sitting between them. This CDR3 spans 14 amino acids. The germline gives CDR1 MDHEN, CDR2 SYDVKM. The CDR3 region has the DNA TGTGCCAGCAGCACCCCAGGGGATACCTACGAGCAGTACTTC. Translated, it gives CASSTPGDTYEQYF.

The chain has TRBV6-5 and TRBJ1-6, with D unresolved. Trimming pared 3 bases from V and 7 bases from J, leaving 7 bases between. Germline CDR1 MNHEY, CDR2 SVGAGI. There are 13 residues in the CDR3. The chain's CDR3 is CASSYGRNSPLHF. The CDR3 DNA reads TGTGCCAGCAGTTATGGAAGGAATTCACCCCTCCACTTT.

This chain connects TRBV14 to TRBJ2-5; 8 bases line up with TRBD2. CDR3 length equals 15 residues. The V gene end was trimmed by 2 bases and the J gene end by 4 bases; junction bases not matched to a gene: 6. The V gene's germline CDR1 is SGHDN and CDR2 FVKESK. The CDR3 is CASSQLTGGPETQYF. The CDR3 coding sequence is TGTGCCAGCAGCCAATTGACGGGGGGGCCAGAGACCCAGTACTTC.

The chain combines TRBV7-9 with TRBJ1-2; TRBD1 is a possible D gene (5 bases). Trimming left V 5 bases short and J 3 bases short, with 10 bases between. The CDR3 contains 13 residues. In germline, CDR1 is SEHNR, CDR2 FQNEAQ (reference sequence). The CDR3, as DNA: TGTGCCAGCAGCGGGACGGTGGACTATGGCTACACCTTC. This codes for CASSGTVDYGYTF.

This clone was observed a handful of times. The chain carries TRBV6-5 and TRBJ1-2, with 10 positions matching TRBD1. Germline V CDR1 and CDR2: MNHEY, SVGAGI. This CDR3 has 15 residues. Trimming took 5 bases from V and 8 from J; bases not matched to a gene: 11. CDR3 protein: CASSNPGTGVRGYTF. The CDR3 DNA is TGTGCCAGCAGTAACCCCGGGACAGGGGTTCGCGGCTACACCTTC.

This rearrangement joins TRBV19 to TRBJ1-3, with D unclear. The germline V gene has CDR1 LNHDA and CDR2 SQIVND (reference sequence). This CDR3 region has 17 residues. V lost 3 bases and J 0 bases, leaving 15 bases between the germline ends. Here the CDR3 DNA reads TGTGCCAGTAGTATTAAACCCGGCGGAGACTCTGGAAACACCATATATTTT. Translation gives CASSIKPGGDSGNTIYF.

The gene calls are TRBV4-3 and TRBJ1-2; tentative D call: TRBD1 (6 bases). CDR3 length: 15 residues. The V and J ends lost 3 bases and 0 bases respectively, with 11 bases between them. Germline CDR1 LGHNA, CDR2 YSLEER. The CDR3 sequence: CASSHIDRSNYGYTF. For the CDR3, the DNA is TGCGCCAGCAGCCACATCGACAGGTCTAACTATGGCTACACCTTC.

The V gene is TRBV7-3, the J gene TRBJ2-2; maybe TRBD2 (6 bases). This CDR3 has 14 amino acids. Germline V gives CDR1 SGHTA, CDR2 FQGTGA. The V and J ends lost 4 bases and 5 bases respectively, with 11 bases between them. The CDR3: CASSSGSGTGELFF. The CDR3 DNA reads TGTGCCAGCAGCTCCGGAAGCGGGACCGGGGAGCTGTTTTTT.

The chain is built from TRBV11-2 and TRBJ2-7; 12 nucleotides agree with TRBD2. The CDR3 sequence is 15 residues long. Germline values: CDR1 SGHAT, CDR2 FQNNGV. V was clipped by 6 bases and J by 4 bases; unmatched bases: 7. CDR3 protein: CASRPTSGRGYEQYF. In DNA form, the CDR3 reads TGTGCCAGCAGACCGACTAGCGGGAGAGGATACGAGCAGTACTTC.

This clone has more than one count but fewer than ten. This chain uses TRBV28 with TRBJ2-5; 7 nucleotides match TRBD2. V gave up 5 bases and J gave up 5 bases; unmatched junction bases: 14. The CDR3 has 16 amino acids. Germline V gene lookup returns CDR1 MDHEN and CDR2 SYDVKM. CDR3 residues: CASSPGGEGSWETQYF. The CDR3, as DNA: TGTGCCAGCAGTCCTGGGGGGGAGGGATCATGGGAGACCCAGTACTTC.